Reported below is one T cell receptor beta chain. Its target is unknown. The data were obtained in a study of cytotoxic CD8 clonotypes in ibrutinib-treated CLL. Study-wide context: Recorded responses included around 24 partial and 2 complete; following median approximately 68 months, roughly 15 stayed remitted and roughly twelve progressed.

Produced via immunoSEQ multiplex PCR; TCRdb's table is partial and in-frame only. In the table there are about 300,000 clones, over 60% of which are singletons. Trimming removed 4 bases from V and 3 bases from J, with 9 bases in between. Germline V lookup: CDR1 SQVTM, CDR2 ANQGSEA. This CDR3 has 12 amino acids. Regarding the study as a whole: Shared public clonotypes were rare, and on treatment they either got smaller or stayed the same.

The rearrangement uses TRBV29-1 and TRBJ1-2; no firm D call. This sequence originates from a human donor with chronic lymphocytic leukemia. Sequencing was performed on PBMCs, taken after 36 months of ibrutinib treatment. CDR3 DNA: TGCAGCGTTGTAAGGTCAGACTATGGCTACACCTTC. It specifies CSVVRSDYGYTF.